This TCR beta chain originates from a study of beta chain features in type 1 diabetes. Study as a whole: Investigators examined nearly 110,000,000 sorted cells across all samples.

Germline values: CDR1 MDHEN, CDR2 SYDVKM. CDR3 length equals 13 residues. Trimming cost V 6 bases and J 2 bases, with 10 bases left between them. Study-level results: Among all four CD4+ subsets, Type 1 diabetes patients had TCRB CDR3s that were moderately but significantly shorter. Sequencing of cDNA might inflate the share of cells that strongly express TCR.

The sample holds a few counts of this clone. Its target is not known. The isolated RNA, all of it, was reverse transcribed, so expressed TCRB transcripts were what got sequenced. TCRdb's copy holds only in-frame clones and misses some; the assay was immunoSEQ multiplex PCR. Of around 250,000 clones listed, about a fifth are singletons. Sequenced: naive CD4+ T cells from blood. This sequence was found in a woman aged 40 to 50 with type 1 diabetes. This rearrangement joins TRBV28 to TRBJ2-5; perhaps TRBD2 as D (5 bases). The CDR3 reads CASRLPGQETQYF. As DNA, the CDR3 is TGTGCCAGCAGGCTCCCGGGACAAGAGACCCAGTACTTC.